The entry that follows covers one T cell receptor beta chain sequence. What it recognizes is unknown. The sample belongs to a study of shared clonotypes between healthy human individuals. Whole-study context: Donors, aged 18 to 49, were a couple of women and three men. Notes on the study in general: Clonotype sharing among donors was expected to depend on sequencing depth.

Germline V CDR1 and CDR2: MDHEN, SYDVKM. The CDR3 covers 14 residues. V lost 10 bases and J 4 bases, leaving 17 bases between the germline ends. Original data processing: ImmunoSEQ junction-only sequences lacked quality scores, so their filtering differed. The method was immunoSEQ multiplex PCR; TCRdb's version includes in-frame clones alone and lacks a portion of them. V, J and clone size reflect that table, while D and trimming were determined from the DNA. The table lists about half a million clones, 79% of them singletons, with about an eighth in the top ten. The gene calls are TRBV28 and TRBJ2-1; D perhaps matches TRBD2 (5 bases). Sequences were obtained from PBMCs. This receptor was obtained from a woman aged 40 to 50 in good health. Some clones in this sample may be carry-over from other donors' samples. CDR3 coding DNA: TGTGCCATCGGTTCTGCGGGCCAATACAATGAGCAGTTCTTC. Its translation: CAIGSAGQYNEQFF.